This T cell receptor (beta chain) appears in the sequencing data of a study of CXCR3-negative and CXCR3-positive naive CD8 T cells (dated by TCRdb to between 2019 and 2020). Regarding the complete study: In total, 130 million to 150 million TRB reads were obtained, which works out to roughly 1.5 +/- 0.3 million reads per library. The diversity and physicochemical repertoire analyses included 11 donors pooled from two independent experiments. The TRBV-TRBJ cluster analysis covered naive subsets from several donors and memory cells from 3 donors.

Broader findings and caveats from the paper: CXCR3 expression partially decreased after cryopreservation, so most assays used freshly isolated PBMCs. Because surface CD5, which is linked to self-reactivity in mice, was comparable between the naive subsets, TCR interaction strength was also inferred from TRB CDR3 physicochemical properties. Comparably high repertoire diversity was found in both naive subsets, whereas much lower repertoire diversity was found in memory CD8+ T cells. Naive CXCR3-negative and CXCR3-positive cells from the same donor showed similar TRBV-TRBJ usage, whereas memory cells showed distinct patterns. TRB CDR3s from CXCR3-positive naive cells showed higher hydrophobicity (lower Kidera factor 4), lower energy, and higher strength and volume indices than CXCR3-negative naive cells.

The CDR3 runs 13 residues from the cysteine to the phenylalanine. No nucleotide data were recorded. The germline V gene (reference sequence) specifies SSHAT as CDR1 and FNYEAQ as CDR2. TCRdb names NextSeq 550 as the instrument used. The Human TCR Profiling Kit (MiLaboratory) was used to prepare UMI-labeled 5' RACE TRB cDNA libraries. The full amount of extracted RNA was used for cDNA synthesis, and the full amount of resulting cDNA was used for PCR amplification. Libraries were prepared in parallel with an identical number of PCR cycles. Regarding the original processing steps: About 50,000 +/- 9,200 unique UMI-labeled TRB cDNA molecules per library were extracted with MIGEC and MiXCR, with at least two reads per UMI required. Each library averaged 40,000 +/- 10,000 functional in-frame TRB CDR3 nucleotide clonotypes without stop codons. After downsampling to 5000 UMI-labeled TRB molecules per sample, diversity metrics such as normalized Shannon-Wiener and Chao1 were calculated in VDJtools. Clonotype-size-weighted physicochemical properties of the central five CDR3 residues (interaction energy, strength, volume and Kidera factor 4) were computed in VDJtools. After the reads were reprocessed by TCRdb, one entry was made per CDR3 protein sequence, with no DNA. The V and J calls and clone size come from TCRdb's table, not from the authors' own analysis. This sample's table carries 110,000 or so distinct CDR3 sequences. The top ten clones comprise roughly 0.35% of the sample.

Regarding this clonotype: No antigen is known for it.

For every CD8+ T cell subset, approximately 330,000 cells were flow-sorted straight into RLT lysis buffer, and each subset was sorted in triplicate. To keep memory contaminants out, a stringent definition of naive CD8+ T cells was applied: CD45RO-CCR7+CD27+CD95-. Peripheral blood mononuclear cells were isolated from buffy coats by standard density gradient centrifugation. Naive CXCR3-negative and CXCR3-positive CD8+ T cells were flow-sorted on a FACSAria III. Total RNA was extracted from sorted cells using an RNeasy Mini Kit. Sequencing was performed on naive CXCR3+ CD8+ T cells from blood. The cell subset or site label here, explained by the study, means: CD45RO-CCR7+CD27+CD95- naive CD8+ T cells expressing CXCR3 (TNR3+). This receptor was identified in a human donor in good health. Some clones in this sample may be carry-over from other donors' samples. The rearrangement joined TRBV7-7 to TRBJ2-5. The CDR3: CASSTLLRETQYF. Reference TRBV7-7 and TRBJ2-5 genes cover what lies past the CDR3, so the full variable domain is GAGVSQSPRYKVTKRGQDVTLRCDPISSHATLYWYQQALGQGPEFLTYFNYEAQPDKSGLPSDRFSAERPEGSISTLTIQRTEQRDSAMYRCASSTLLRETQYFGPGTRLLVL.